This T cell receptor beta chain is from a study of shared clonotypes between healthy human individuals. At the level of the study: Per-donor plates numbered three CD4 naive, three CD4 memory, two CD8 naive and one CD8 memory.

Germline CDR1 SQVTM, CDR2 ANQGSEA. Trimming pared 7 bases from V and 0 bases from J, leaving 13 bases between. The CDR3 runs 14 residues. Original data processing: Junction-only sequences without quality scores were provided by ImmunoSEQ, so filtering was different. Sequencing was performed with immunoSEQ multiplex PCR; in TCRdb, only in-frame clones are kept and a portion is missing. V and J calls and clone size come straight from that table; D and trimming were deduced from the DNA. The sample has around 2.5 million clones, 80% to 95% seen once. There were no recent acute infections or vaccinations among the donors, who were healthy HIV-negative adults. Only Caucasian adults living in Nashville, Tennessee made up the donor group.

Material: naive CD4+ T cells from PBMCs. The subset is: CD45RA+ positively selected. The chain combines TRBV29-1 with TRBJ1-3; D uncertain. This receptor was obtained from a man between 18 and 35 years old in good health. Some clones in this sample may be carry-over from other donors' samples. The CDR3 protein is CSATQLNSGNTIYF. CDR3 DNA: TGCAGCGCAACTCAGTTGAACTCTGGAAACACCATATATTTT.